This T cell receptor beta chain emerged from a study of T cells after yellow fever vaccination (dated by TCRdb to the late 2010s). About the study as a whole: The SMART-Seq v4 Ultra Low Input RNA kit was used to prepare libraries from fractions with low cell numbers. To track T-cell clones before and after primary and booster YFV17D yellow fever vaccination, bulk TCR alpha and beta repertoires were sequenced longitudinally. The cohort comprised two healthy male donors, one aged 18 to 30 and one aged 30 to 40 years. Blood was drawn at multiple timepoints before and after primary and secondary immunization, with bulk PBMC replicates and cell subsets isolated.

This clonotype was recorded at least ten times. It has no known antigen specificity. Per-base quality was not reported, and no clone a single base away is much larger than it. The sequencer was an Illumina NovaSeq 6000. TCR cDNA was synthesized by 5'RACE template switching, through which a universal primer site and unique molecular identifiers were introduced. Priming for cDNA synthesis came from both the TCR alpha and TCR beta constant segments. Two PCR steps were used to amplify libraries, with sample barcodes and sequencing adapters being added in the second step. Sequencing of the libraries was done on either Illumina HiSeq 2500 (2x100 bp) or NovaSeq (2x150 bp). In the authors' own workflow: Demultiplexing of reads and collapsing into UMI consensus sequences were performed with MIGEC, and V(D)J alignment was carried out with MiXCR. Vaccine-responding clonotypes were defined with edgeR using replicate PBMC samples, requiring FDR below 0.01 and a log2 fold change above 5 up to day 15. Each bulk clonotype received a CD4 or CD8 identity based on whether the sequenced CD4 or CD8 repertoire contained that clonotype at higher abundance. TCRdb passed the public sequencing reads through fastp at Q25 and MiXCR, retaining productive beta sequences. Rows matching on CDR3 protein sequence are summarized as one entry with the most common DNA and genes. Here the V and J calls rest on TCRdb's processing, not on the authors' analysis. In this sample the table shows 300,000 to 400,000 distinct CDR3 sequences, about 4% of which occur a single time. 20% to 25% of the sample goes to the ten largest clones.

Study-level results and caveats: After the booster, most of the clones that had expanded following primary vaccination were detected again (roughly 96% of CD4 and around nine tenths of CD8), which suggests that memory was broadly maintained. A small fraction of clonotypes showed up in both the CD4 and CD8 compartments, probably as a result of convergent recombination. Computational filtering was required because FACS-sorted repertoires could contain abundant contaminating clonotypes from the bulk population. Because only two donors were included in the study, the extent to which the findings can be generalized is limited. Compared with the primary T-cell response, the secondary T-cell response was weaker but faster, peaking on day 5 rather than day 15.

Taken with the paper, the label for treatment or condition translates to: live attenuated yellow fever vaccine strain. At each blood-draw timepoint, two biological replicates of bulk PBMCs were obtained. A standard Ficoll-Paque protocol was used to isolate PBMCs from peripheral blood. TriZol was used to extract RNA from bulk PBMCs, CD4 and CD8 fractions, and dextramer-positive and dextramer-negative fractions. Including cysteine and phenylalanine, the CDR3 has 16 amino acids. Only the CDR3 region is kept as DNA, spanning 48 bases read in frame from base 1. CDR1 and CDR2, per the germline V gene, are SGDLS and YYNGEE. V is cut by 4 bases and J by 4 bases, and the space between the germline ends is 17 bases.

This receptor chain uses TRBV9 and TRBJ2-2, with a weak D call of TRBD1 (5 bases match). The source is a young man who received the YFV17D yellow fever vaccine. Here the sequenced sample was PBMCs, taken 5 days after the yellow fever booster vaccination. The nucleotide sequence reads TGTGCCAGCAGCATGCCGAAGATTAGGGGCACCGGGGAGCTGTTTTTT. This encodes CASSMPKIRGTGELFF.